This TCR beta chain was profiled in a study of blood T cell repertoires in COVID-19. The protocol was immunoSEQ multiplex PCR, while the TCRdb copy is restricted to in-frame clones and leaves out a portion. The sample holds approximately 450,000 clones, approximately 90% seen once. The germline V gene has CDR1 LNHDA and CDR2 SQIVND (reference sequence). V gave up 6 bases and J gave up 4 bases, with 7 bases separating them. The CDR3 has 12 amino acids. Concerning this clone: The sample contains more than one DNA sequence encoding this CDR3.

This rearrangement joins TRBV19 to TRBJ2-1, with D possibly being TRBD1 (5 bases). The receptor comes from a woman under 40 with acute or convalescent COVID-19. Sequences were obtained from peripheral blood. CDR3 DNA: TGTGCCAGTAGGGGGCAATACAATGAGCAGTTCTTC. Encoded protein: CASRGQYNEQFF.